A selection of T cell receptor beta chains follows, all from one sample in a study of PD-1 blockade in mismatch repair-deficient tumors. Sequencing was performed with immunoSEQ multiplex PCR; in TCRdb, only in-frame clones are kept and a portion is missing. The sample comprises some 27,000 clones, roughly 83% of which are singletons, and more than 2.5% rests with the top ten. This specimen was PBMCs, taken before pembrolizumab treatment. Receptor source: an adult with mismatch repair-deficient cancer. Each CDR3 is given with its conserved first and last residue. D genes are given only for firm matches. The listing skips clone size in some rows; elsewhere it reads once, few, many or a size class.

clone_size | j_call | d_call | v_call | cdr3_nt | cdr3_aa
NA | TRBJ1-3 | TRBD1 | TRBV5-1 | TGCGCCAGCAGCACCGACGGGACAGGGGCTCTGAGCTCTGGAAACACCATATATTTT | CASSTDGTGALSSGNTIYF
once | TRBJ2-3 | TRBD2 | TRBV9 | TGTGCCAGCAGCGTAGGAAGCGGGAGGGTTTACACAGATACGCAGTATTTT | CASSVGSGRVYTDTQYF
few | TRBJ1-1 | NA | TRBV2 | TGTGCCAGCAGTGAGCGGGACACTGAAGCTTTCTTT | CASSERDTEAFF
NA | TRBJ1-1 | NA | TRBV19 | TGTGCCAGTAGTATATCGGCGGAAACATACACTGAAGCTTTCTTT | CASSISAETYTEAFF
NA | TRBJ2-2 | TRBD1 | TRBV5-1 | TGCGCCAGCAGCTCATATTGGACAGGGATCGGGGAGCTGTTTTTT | CASSSYWTGIGELFF
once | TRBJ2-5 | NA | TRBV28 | TGTGCCAGCAGTTTTTATGAGACCCAGTACTTC | CASSFYETQYF
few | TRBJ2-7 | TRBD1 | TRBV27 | TGTGCCGTTGGACAGGGTGTGGCGAGTACCTACGAGCAGTACTTC | CAVGQGVASTYEQYF
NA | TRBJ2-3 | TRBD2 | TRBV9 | TGTGCCAGCAGCGTAGTTAGCGGGAGCACAGATACGCAGTATTTT | CASSVVSGSTDTQYF
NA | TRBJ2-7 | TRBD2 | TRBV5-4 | TGTGCCAGCAGCACTAGCGGGAGTTGGTGGCAGTACTTC | CASSTSGSWWQYF
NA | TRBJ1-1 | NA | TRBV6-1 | TGTGCCAGCAGAAGCGGACGGACCCGTGAAGCTTTCTTT | CASRSGRTREAFF
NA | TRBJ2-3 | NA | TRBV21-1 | TGTGCCAGCAGCAAAGGGGTGCGGGATTCGATTTATACGCAGTATTTT | CASSKGVRDSIYTQYF
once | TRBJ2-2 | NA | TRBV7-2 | TGTGCCAGCAGCTTAAACACAGGCACCGGGGAGCTGTTTTTT | CASSLNTGTGELFF
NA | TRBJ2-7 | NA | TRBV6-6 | TGTGCCAGCAGAAAGCCCGATCGGTACTTC | CASRKPDRYF
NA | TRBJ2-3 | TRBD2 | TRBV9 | TGTGCCAGCAGCGTTAGCGGGAGAGAGGATACGCAGTATTTT | CASSVSGREDTQYF
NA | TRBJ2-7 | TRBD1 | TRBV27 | TGTGCCAGCAGTCCCTCGGGACAGGCCCCCTACGAGCAGTACTTC | CASSPSGQAPYEQYF
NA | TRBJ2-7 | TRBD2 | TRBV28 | TGTGCCAGCAGCCGATCCGCCAAAGGGGGACTAGCGGGAGGCCTCCCCTACGAGCAGTACTTC | CASSRSAKGGLAGGLPYEQYF
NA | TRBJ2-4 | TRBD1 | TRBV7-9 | TGTGCCAGCAGCCTACTGACAGGGACGGCCAAAAACATTCAGTACTTC | CASSLLTGTAKNIQYF
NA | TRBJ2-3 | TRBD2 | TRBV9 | TGTGCCAGCAGCGTTCGAGCGGGAGGGTCCACAGATACGCAGTATTTT | CASSVRAGGSTDTQYF
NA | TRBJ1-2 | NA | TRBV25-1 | TGTGCCAGCAGTGACATCGGTGGCTATGGCTACACCTTC | CASSDIGGYGYTF
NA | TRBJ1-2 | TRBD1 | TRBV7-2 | TGTGCCAGCAGGTACAGGGGCGCTAACTATGGCTACACCTTC | CASRYRGANYGYTF
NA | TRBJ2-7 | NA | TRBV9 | TGTGCCAGCAGCGCCCGGGCGGGGCAGGGAGTCTACGAGCAGTACTTC | CASSARAGQGVYEQYF
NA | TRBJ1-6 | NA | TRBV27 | TGTGCCAGCAGTAGGGAGTATAATTCACCCCTCCACTTT | CASSREYNSPLHF
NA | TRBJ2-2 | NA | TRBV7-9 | TGTGCCAGCAGCTCCGCAGGGGACCGAGGGGAGCTGTTTTTT | CASSSAGDRGELFF
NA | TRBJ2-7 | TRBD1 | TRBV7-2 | TGTGCCAGCAGCCAGGGGGCTAGGCGACTGTGGGAGCAGTACTTC | CASSQGARRLWEQYF
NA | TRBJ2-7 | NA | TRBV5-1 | TGCGCCAGCAGCTTTGCCTCCGGGACACGGGAGCAGTACTTC | CASSFASGTREQYF
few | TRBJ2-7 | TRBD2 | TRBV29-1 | TGCAGCGTTGAAGATTTTACTAGCGAGACCTACGAGCAGTACTTC | CSVEDFTSETYEQYF
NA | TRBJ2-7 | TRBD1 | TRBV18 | TGTGCCAGCTCACCAGGGACAGGGGTTTGGGAGCAGTACTTC | CASSPGTGVWEQYF
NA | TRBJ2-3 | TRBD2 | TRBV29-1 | TGCAGCGTTGATGGTCGGGAGGGCCCATCAGATACGCAGTATTTT | CSVDGREGPSDTQYF
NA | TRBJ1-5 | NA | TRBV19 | TGTGCCAGTAGTATCGGGCTGCTTAGCGATCAGCCCCAGCATTTT | CASSIGLLSDQPQHF
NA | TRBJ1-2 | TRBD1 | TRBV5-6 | TGTGCCAGCAGCCCGGGACAGGGGGCCTGGGGCTACACCTTC | CASSPGQGAWGYTF
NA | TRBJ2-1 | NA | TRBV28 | TGTGCCAGCAGTTCGGGAGTCAATGAGCAGTTCTTC | CASSSGVNEQFF
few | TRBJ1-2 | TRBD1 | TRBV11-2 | TGTGCCAGCAGCCCGCTGGGACAGGCCACCAGGGGCTACACCTTC | CASSPLGQATRGYTF
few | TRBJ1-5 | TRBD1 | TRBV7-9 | TGTGCCAGCAGCTTACAGGGGGATCAGCCCCAGCATTTT | CASSLQGDQPQHF
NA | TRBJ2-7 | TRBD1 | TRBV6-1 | TGTGCCAGCACCCTCAGACAGGGGGCATCCTACGAGCAGTACTTC | CASTLRQGASYEQYF
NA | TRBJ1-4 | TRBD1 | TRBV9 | TGTGCCAGCAGCTTGGACAGGGGGAATGAAAAACTGTTTTTT | CASSLDRGNEKLFF
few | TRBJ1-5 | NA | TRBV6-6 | TGTGCCAGCAGTTATGCGGGAGGCGGCAATCAGCCCCAGCATTTT | CASSYAGGGNQPQHF
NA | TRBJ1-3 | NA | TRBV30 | TGTGCCTGGAGTAGGGACACCCTTTCCACCATATATTTT | CAWSRDTLSTIYF
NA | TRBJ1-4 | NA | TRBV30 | TGTGCCTGGAGTGTACCCCTAAGGGGAGGGGAAAAACTGTTTTTT | CAWSVPLRGGEKLFF
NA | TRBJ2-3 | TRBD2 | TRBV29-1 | TGCAGCGTTGAACGTGATAGCGGGCACACAGATACGCAGTATTTT | CSVERDSGHTDTQYF
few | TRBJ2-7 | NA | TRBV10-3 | TGTGCCATCAGTGAAGAGACAGCCTACTACGAGCAGTACTTC | CAISEETAYYEQYF
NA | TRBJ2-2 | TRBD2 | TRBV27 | TGTGCCAGCAGTTTGGGGGGACTAGTGGACACCGGGGAGCTGTTTTTT | CASSLGGLVDTGELFF
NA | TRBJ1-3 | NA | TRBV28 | TGTGCCAGCAGTTTAGGGCCAGGGCAAGGAAACACCATATATTTT | CASSLGPGQGNTIYF
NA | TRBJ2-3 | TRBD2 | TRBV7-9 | TGTGCCAGCAGCTTAAGGCGCGGGGGAGCGGACCGAGATACGCAGTATTTT | CASSLRRGGADRDTQYF
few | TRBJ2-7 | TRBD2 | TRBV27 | TGTGCCAGCAGTCTCGCTAGCGGTTGGGGGGAGCAGTACTTC | CASSLASGWGEQYF
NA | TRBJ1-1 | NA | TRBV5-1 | TGCGCCAGCACTTTTGGCGGGGCGGACACTGAAGCTTTCTTT | CASTFGGADTEAFF
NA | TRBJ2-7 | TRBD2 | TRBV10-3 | TGTGCCATCAGTGAGTCGGGTCCGGCGGGAGCAAAGCTCGAGCAGTACTTC | CAISESGPAGAKLEQYF
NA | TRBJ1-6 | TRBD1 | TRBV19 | TGTGCCAGTAGTATGCCCCGACAGGGTTGGAATTCACCCCTCCACTTT | CASSMPRQGWNSPLHF
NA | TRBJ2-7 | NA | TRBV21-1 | TGTGCCAGCAGCAAAAAGTCCCTTAGCGGGAGCATCGACGAGCAGTACTTC | CASSKKSLSGSIDEQYF
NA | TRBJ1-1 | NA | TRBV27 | TGTGCCAGCAGTTTATTGGGGGGGAACACTGAAGCTTTCTTT | CASSLLGGNTEAFF
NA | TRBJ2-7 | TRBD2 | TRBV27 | TGTGCCAGCAGTTATAAGGCGGGAGGGACCTACGAGCAGTACTTC | CASSYKAGGTYEQYF
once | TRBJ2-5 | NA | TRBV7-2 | TGTGCCAGCAGCTTCCCCAAAGATGGGCCCCAGTACTTC | CASSFPKDGPQYF
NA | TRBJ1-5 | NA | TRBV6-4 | TGTGCCAGCAGTCTTACAGGGAATAGCAATCAGCCCCAGCATTTT | CASSLTGNSNQPQHF
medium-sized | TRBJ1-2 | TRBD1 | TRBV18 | TGTGCCAGCTCATCGTTCACAGGGGACTATGGCTACACCTTC | CASSSFTGDYGYTF
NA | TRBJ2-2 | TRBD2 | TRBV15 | TGTGCCACCAGTAGCGGGAAAACCGGGGAGCTGTTTTTT | CATSSGKTGELFF